This T cell receptor (beta chain) derives from a study of tissue T cells after allogeneic stem cell transplantation. Survey-depth TCRbeta CDR3 sequencing reported V/J genes and productive frequencies. Only in-frame clones appear in the TCRdb table, and some are missing; sequencing was by immunoSEQ multiplex PCR. The sample records about 1,300 clones, roughly 73% being singletons. Findings and caveats of the study: Anatomically similar tissues had similar TCR repertoires within each patient.

A word on this clone: The antigen is unknown.

V dropped 4 bases and J dropped 2 bases, with 16 bases sitting between them. Per the germline V gene, CDR1 is SGHDT and CDR2 is YYEEEE. The CDR3 loop spans 15 amino acids. Sequencing used stomach tissue, obtained at autopsy. The TCR sequence derives from a male patient aged 40-70 years with steroid-refractory graft-versus-host disease after an allogeneic stem cell transplant. Some T cells may possibly be graft donor cells. The genes are TRBV5-6 and TRBJ2-7; possibly TRBD2 for D (5 bases). The DNA of the CDR3 is TGTGCCAGCAGCCCGGGGTACAGCCCTACCTACGAGCAGTACTTC. Translating gives CASSPGYSPTYEQYF.